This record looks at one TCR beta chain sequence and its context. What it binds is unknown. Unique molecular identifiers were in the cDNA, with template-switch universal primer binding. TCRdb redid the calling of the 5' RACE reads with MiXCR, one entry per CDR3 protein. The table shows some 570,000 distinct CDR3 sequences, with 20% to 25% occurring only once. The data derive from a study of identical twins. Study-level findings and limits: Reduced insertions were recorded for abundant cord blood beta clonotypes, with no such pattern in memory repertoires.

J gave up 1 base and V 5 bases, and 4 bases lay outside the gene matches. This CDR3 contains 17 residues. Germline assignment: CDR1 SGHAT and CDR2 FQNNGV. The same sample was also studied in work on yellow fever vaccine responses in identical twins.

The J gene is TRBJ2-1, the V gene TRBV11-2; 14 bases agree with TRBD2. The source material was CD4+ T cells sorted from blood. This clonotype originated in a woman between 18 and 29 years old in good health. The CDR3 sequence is CASSKGLAGVSYNEQFF. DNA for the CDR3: TGTGCCAGCAGCAAGGGACTAGCGGGAGTTTCCTACAATGAGCAGTTCTTC.